This TCR beta chain was captured in a study of control samples from healthy donors and cancer patients. V lost 5 bases and J lost 6, with 13 bases in between. The CDR3 loop spans 13 amino acids. Germline values: CDR1 LGHDT, CDR2 YNNKEL (reference sequence). The table came from immunoSEQ multiplex PCR; TCRdb's copy has only in-frame clones and leaves some out. This table holds 150,000 to 200,000 clones, about 90% found once. The rearrangement links TRBV3-1 (or the pseudogene TRBV3-2) to TRBJ1-1; D gene unclear. This clonotype was sampled from a woman aged 50 to 60 in good health. The sequencing sample was made of blood. The CDR3 region has the DNA TGTGCCAGCAGCGGGCCCCGAGGCGCTGAAGCTTTCTTT. It yields the protein CASSGPRGAEAFF.